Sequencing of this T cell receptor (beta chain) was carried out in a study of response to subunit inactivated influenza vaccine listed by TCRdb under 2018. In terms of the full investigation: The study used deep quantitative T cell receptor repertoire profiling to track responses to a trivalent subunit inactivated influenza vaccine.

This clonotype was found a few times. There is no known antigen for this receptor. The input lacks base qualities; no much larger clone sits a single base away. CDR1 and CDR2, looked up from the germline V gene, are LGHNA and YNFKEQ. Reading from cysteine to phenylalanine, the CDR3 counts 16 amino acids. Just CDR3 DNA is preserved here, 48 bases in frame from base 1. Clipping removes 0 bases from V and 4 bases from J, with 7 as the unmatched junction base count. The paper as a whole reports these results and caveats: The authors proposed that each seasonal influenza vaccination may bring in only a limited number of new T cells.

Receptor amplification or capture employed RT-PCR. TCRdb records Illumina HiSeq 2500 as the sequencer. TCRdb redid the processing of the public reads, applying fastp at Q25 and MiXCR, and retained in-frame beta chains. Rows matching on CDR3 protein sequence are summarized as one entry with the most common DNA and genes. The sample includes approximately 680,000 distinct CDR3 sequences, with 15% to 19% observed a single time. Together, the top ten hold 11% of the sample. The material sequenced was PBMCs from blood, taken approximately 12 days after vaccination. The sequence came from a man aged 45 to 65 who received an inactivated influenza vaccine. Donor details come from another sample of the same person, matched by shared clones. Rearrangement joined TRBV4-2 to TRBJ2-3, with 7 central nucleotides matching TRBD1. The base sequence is TGTGCCAGCAGCCAAGATCTGGGGCAGGGGGCAGATACGCAGTATTTT. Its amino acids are CASSQDLGQGADTQYF.